This TCR beta chain was retrieved from a study of PD-L1 blockade in urothelial cancer (dated 2017 in TCRdb). Concerning the study at large: Every patient began therapy in about 2014 and was given atezolizumab 1,200 mg intravenously every 3 weeks. About 85% of the roughly 29 patients were males with bladder-origin urothelial cancer, and 18 of 29 reported a prior smoking history. Patients had an ECOG performance status of 0 or 1 and had received between 0 and 3 prior chemotherapy regimens. Blood samples were analyzed 3 weeks after the start of treatment (second dose) and 6 weeks after the start of treatment. Blood samples gave median yields of around 140,000 T cells and over 80,000 unique TCRs, along with a median clonality of around 0.08. The study, an exploratory multi-omic analysis, examined somatic, immune and clinical correlates of response to PD-L1 blockade with atezolizumab in urothelial cancer. TCR sequencing covered pretreatment tumor samples and matched, serially collected peripheral blood taken before and after atezolizumab treatment. Progression-free survival longer than 6 months counted as durable clinical benefit, and TCR features were additionally tested against both progression-free and overall survival. In the same patients, whole exome sequencing and RNA sequencing of pretreatment tumors were performed in addition to TCR sequencing. Durable clinical benefit was achieved by nine patients but not by the remaining 20. Twenty-nine patients had pretreatment blood TCR-seq, about 24 had at least one posttreatment blood collection, and about 24 had tumor TCR-seq.

The cohort comprised fewer than 35 patients with locally advanced or metastatic urothelial carcinoma treated at Memorial Sloan Kettering on a trial protocol. Peripheral blood mononuclear cells were collected pretreatment and during treatment, with between 1 and 8 total time points obtained per patient. The Qiagen DNeasy Blood extraction kit was used to purify genomic DNA from total PBMCs and from tumor samples. Collected pretreatment and during treatment, PBMCs were isolated and stored as previously described. Broader findings and caveats from the paper: Among patients with durable benefit, tumor-associated TCR clones showed greater expansion in peripheral blood 3 weeks after treatment started (n = 22, p = 0.022). A pretreatment peripheral blood TCR clonality below the median was linked to improved progression-free and overall survival. Small sample size (n ≈ 28) and many exploratory analyses mean the results are intended to be hypothesis-generating.

Synthetic TCR analog templates were spiked into each PCR so that absolute template abundance could be estimated from read counts. TCRbeta CDR3 regions were amplified from genomic DNA with bias-controlled V and J gene primers using the immunoSEQ assay. Sequencing of rearranged TCRbeta segments was performed at approximately 20X coverage. In the source study's methods: Clustering was used to correct sequencing errors, and CDR3s were annotated against IMGT to assign V, D and J genes. Downstream analyses used only productive TCRbeta rearrangements and left out out-of-frame or stop-codon sequences. Clonality was calculated as one minus the Shannon entropy normalized by the log of the number of unique productive sequences. Clones differing between time points or between blood and tumor were identified using Fisher's exact test with Benjamini-Hochberg correction, with an adjusted p below 0.01 applied as the threshold. TCRdb's version of the immuneACCESS table is confined to in-frame rearrangements and falls short of the full clone set. An unresolved V gene accounts for under half of the shortfall where checked; the remainder is of unknown origin. The V and J calls and clone size are taken from that table; D and trimming were inferred from the DNA. The sample table contains about 50,000 clones; only one count was recorded for about 80% of them. The leading ten clones occupy 3% to 4% of the sample.

Concerning this clone: It lacks a known antigen. Per-base quality was not reported, and no clone a single base away is much larger than it.

CDR1 and CDR2, looked up from the germline V gene (reference sequence), are LNHNV and YYDKDF. V sheds 6 bases and J sheds 5 bases, leaving 25 bases between their ends. The CDR3 sequence holds 17 residues, the cysteine and phenylalanine included. Solely the CDR3 DNA is kept, with 51 bases framed from the first base. Recombination linked TRBV15 to TRBJ1-2, with TRBD1 as a weak D call on 6 bases. The TCR sequence derives from a man in his 70s with urothelial cancer. The sequencing used PBMCs, collected around atezolizumab (anti-PD-L1) treatment. The bases read TGTGCCACCAGAAAGGGTCTAAGGCAGGGGACGTATTATGGCTACACCTTC. This is translated as CATRKGLRQGTYYGYTF.